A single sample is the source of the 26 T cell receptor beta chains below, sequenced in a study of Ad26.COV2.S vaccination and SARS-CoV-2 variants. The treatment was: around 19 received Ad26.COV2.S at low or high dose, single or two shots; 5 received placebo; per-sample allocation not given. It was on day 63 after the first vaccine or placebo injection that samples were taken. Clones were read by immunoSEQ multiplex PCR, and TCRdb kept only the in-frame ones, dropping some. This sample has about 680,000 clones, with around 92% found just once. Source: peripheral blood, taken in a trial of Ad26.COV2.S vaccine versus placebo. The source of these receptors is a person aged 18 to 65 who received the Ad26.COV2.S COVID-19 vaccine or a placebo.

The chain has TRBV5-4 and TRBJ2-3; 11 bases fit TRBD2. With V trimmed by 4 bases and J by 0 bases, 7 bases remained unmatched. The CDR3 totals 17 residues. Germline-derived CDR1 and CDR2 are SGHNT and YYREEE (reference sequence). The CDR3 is CASSARRLAGSTDTQYF. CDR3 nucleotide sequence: TGTGCCAGCAGCGCCAGGCGACTAGCGGGAAGCACAGATACGCAGTATTTT.

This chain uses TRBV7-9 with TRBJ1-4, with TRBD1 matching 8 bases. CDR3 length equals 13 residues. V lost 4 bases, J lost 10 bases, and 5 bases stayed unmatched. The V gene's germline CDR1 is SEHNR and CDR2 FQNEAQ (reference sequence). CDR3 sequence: CASSSGQGGKLFF. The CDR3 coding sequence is TGTGCCAGCAGCTCAGGACAGGGAGGAAAACTGTTTTTT.

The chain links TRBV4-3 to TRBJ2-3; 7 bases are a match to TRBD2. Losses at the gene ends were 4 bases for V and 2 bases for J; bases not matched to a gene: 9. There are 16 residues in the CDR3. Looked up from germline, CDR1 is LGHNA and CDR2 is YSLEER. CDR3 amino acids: CASSLTSGLPTDTQYF. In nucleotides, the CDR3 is TGCGCCAGCAGCCTCACCTCGGGACTACCCACAGATACGCAGTATTTT.

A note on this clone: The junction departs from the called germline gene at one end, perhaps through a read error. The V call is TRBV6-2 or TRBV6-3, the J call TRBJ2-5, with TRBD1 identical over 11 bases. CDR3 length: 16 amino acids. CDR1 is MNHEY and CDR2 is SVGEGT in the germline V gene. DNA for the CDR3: TGTGCCAGCAGTCACTCCGGGACAGGGGGTGCGGAGACCCAGTACTTC. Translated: CASSHSGTGGAETQYF.

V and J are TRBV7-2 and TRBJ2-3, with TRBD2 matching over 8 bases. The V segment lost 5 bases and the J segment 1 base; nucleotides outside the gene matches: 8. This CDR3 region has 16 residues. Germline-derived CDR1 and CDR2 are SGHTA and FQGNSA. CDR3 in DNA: TGTGCCAGCAGCCCTAATCCGGGACTAGGCACAGATACGCAGTATTTT. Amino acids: CASSPNPGLGTDTQYF.

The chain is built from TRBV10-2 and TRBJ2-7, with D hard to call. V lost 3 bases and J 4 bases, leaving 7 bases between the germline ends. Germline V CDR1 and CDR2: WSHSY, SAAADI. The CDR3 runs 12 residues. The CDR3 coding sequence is TGCGCCAGCAGTGACGCCATTTACGAGCAGTACTTC. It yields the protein CASSDAIYEQYF.

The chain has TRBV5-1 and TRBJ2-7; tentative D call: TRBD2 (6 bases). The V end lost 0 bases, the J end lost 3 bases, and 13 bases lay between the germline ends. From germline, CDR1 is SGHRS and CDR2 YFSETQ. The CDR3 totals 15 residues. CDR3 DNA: TGCGCCAGCAGCTTGGCCTGGCGGGATAGCTACGAGCAGTACTTC. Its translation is CASSLAWRDSYEQYF.

The CDR3, as DNA: TGCGCCAGCAGCGACGGACTGGGATCGGGCACCATATATTTT. It specifies CASSDGLGSGTIYF. The chain links TRBV5-1 to TRBJ1-3; no clear D gene. With 4 bases removed from V and 9 bases from J, the gap between germline ends came to 17 bases. Germline V gives CDR1 SGHRS, CDR2 YFSETQ. The CDR3 spans 14 residues.

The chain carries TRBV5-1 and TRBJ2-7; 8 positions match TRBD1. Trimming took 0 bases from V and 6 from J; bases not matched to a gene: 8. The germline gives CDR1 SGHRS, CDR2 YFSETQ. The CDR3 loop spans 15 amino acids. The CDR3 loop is CASSLAQGEFGEQYF. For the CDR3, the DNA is TGCGCCAGCAGCTTGGCACAGGGGGAGTTTGGCGAGCAGTACTTC.

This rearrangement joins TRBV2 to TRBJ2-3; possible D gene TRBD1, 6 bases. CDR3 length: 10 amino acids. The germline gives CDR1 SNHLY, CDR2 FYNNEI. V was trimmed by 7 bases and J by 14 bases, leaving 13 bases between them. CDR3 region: CASTQGLWYF. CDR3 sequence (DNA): TGTGCCAGCACTCAGGGGCTATGGTATTTT.

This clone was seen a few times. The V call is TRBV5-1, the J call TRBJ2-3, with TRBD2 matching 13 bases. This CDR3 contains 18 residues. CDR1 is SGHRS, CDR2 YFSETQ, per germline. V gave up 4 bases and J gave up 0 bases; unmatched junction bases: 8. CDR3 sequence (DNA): TGCGCCAGCAGCCTCGGACTAGCGGGGGCCGAAAGCACAGATACGCAGTATTTT. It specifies CASSLGLAGAESTDTQYF. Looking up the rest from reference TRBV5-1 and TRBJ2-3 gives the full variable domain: KAGVTQTPRYLIKTRGQQVTLSCSPISGHRSVSWYQQTPGQGLQFLFEYFSETQRNKGNFPGRFSGRQFSNSRSEMNVSTLELGDSALYLCASSLGLAGAESTDTQYFGPGTRLTVL.

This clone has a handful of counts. DNA for the CDR3: TGTGCCAGCAGCTTAATCGGACATCGGACTGAAGCTTTCTTT. Translating gives CASSLIGHRTEAFF. V and J are TRBV7-2 and TRBJ1-1, with a possible D match to TRBD1 (5 bases). This CDR3 is 14 amino acids long. Between the trimmed V and J ends, which lost 2 bases and 5 bases, there was a span of 12 bases. Germline V CDR1 and CDR2: SGHTA, FQGNSA. Full variable domain (remainder filled in from reference TRBV7-2 and TRBJ1-1): GAGVSQSPSNKVTEKGKDVELRCDPISGHTALYWYRQSLGQGLEFLIYFQGNSAPDKSGLPSDRFSAERTGGSVSTLTIQRTQQEDSAVYLCASSLIGHRTEAFFGQGTRLTVV.

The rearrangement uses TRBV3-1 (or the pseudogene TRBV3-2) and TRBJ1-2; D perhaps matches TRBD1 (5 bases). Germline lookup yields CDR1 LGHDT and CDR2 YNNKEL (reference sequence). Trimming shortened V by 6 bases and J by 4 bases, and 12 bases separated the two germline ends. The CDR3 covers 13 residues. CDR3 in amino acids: CASSGGGLYGYTF. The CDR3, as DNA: TGTGCCAGCAGTGGGGGAGGACTCTATGGCTACACCTTC.

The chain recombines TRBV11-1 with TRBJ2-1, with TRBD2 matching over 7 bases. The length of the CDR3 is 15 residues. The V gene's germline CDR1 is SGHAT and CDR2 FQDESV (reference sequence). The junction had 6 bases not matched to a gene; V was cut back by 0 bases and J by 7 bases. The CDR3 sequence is CASSLASSGGNEQFF. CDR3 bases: TGTGCCAGCAGCTTAGCTTCCTCCGGGGGGAATGAGCAGTTCTTC.

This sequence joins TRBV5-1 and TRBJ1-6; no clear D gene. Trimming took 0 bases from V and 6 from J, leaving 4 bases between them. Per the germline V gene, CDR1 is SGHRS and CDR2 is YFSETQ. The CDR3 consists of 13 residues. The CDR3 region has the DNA TGCGCCAGCAGCTTGGGGAGTAATTCACCCCTCCACTTT. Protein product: CASSLGSNSPLHF. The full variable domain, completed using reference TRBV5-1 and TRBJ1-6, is KAGVTQTPRYLIKTRGQQVTLSCSPISGHRSVSWYQQTPGQGLQFLFEYFSETQRNKGNFPGRFSGRQFSNSRSEMNVSTLELGDSALYLCASSLGSNSPLHFGNGTRLTVT.

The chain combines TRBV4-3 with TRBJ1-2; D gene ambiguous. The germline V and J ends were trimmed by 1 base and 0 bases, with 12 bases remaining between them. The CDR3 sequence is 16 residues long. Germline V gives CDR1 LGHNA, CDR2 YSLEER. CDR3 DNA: TGCGCCAGCAGCCAAGTGGCGGGGTTAGCTAACTATGGCTACACCTTC. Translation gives CASSQVAGLANYGYTF.

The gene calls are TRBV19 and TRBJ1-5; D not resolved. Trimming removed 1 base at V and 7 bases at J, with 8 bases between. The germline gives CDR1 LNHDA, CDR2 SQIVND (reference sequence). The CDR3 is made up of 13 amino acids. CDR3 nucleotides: TGTGCCAGTAGTATAGTTGGCGGACAGCCCCAGCATTTT. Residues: CASSIVGGQPQHF.

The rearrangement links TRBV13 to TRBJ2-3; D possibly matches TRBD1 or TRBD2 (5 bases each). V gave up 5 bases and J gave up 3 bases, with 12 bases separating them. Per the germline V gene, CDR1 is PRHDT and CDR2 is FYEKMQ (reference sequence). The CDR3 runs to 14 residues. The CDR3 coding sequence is TGTGCCAGCAGCCCCGGGACCGGAACAGATACGCAGTATTTT. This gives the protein CASSPGTGTDTQYF.

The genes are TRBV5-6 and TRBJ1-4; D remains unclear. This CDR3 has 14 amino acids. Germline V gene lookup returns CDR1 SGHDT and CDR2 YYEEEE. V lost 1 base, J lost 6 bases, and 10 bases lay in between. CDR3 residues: CASSLRVAHEKLFF. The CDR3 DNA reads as TGTGCCAGCAGCTTGCGGGTCGCTCATGAAAAACTGTTTTTT.

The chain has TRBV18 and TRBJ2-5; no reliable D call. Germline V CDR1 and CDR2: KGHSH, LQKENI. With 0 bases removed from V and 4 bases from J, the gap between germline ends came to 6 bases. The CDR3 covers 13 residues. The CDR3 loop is CASSPPDRETQYF. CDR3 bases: TGTGCCAGCTCACCACCAGACCGAGAGACCCAGTACTTC. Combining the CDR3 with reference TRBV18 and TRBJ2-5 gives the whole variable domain NAGVMQNPRHLVRRRGQEARLRCSPMKGHSHVYWYRQLPEEGLKFMVYLQKENIIDESGMPKERFSAEFPKEGPSILRIQQVVRGDSAAYFCASSPPDRETQYFGPGTRLLVL.

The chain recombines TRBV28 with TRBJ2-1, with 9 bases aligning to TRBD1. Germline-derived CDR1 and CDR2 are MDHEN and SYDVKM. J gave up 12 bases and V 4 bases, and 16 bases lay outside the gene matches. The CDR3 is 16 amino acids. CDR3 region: CASSSRQGGYNEWQFF. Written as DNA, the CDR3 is TGTGCCAGCAGTTCCCGACAGGGGGGATACAATGAGTGGCAGTTCTTC. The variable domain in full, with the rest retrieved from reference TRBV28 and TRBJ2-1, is DVKVTQSSRYLVKRTGEKVFLECVQDMDHENMFWYRQDPGLGLRLIYFSYDVKMKEKGDIPEGYSVSREKKERFSLILESASTNQTSMYLCASSSRQGGYNEWQFFGPGTRLTVL.

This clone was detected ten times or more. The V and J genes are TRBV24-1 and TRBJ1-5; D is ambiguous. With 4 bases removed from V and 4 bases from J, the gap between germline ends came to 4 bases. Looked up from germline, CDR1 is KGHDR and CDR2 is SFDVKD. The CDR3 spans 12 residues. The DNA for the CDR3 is TGTGCCACCAGTGAGATGAATCAGCCCCAGCATTTT. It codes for CATSEMNQPQHF.

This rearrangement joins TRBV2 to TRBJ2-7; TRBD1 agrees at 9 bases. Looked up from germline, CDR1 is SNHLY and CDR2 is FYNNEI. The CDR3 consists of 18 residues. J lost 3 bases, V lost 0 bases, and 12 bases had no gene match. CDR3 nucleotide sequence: TGTGCCAGCAGTGAAGCGCTATTCAGGACAGGGGATATCTACGAGCAGTACTTC. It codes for CASSEALFRTGDIYEQYF.

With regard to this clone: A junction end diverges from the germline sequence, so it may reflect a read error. The CDR3 coding sequence is TGTGCCAGCCGTGAACAGACCGACACTGAAGCTTTCTTT. This gives the protein CASREQTDTEAFF. The genes are TRBV25-1 and TRBJ1-1; D is ambiguous. Germline V gene data show CDR1 as MGHDK and CDR2 as SYGVNS. There are 13 residues in the CDR3.

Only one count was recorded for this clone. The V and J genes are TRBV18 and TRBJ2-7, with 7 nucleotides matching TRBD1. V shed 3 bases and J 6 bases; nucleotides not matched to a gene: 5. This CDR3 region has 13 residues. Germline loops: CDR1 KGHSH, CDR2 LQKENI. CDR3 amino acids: CASSPGQAGEQYF. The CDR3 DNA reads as TGTGCCAGCTCACCCGGACAGGCGGGCGAGCAGTACTTC.

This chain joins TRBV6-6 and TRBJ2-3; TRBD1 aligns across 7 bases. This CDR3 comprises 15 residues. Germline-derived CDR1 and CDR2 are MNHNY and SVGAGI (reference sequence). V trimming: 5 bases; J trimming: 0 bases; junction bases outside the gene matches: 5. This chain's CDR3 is CASSTGQTSTDTQYF. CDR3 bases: TGTGCCAGCAGTACGGGACAGACTAGCACAGATACGCAGTATTTT.